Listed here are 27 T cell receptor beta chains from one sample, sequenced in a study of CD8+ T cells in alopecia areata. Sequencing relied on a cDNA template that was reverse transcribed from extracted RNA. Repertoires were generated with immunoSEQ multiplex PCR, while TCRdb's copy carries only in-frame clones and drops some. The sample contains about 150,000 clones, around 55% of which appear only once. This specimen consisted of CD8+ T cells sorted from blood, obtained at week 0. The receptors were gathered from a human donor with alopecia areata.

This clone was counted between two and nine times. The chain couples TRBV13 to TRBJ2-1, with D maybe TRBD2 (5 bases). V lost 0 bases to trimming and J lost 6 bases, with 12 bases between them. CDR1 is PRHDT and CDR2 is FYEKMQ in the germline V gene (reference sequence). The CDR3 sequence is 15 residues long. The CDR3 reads CASSLGLALGNEQFF. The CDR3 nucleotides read TGTGCCAGCAGCTTAGGTCTAGCCCTGGGCAATGAGCAGTTCTTC.

The CDR3 DNA reads TGTGCCTGGACTCGGACAACCGACACTGAAGCTTTCTTT. Amino acids: CAWTRTTDTEAFF. The chain carries TRBV30 and TRBJ1-1; D is perhaps TRBD1 (5 bases). Trimming cost V 4 bases and J 3 bases, with 12 bases left between them. The germline CDR1 and CDR2 sequences are GTSNPN and SVGIG (reference sequence). The CDR3 runs to 13 residues. The whole variable domain, remainder taken from reference TRBV30 and TRBJ1-1, is SQTIHQWPATLVQPVGSPLSLECTVEGTSNPNLYWYRQAAGRGLQLLFYSVGIGQISSEVPQNLSASRPQDRQFILSSKKLLLSDSGFYLCAWTRTTDTEAFFGQGTRLTVV.

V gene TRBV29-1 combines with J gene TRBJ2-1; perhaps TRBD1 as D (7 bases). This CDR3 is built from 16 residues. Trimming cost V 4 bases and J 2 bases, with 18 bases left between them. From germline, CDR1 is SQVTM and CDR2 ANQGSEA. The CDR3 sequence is CSVGTSGDSPYNEQFF. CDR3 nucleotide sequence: TGCAGCGTTGGGACCTCGGGGGACAGTCCCTACAATGAGCAGTTCTTC.

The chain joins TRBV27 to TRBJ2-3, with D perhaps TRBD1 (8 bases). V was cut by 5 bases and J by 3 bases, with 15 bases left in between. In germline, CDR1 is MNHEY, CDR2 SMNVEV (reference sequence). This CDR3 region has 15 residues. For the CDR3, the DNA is TGTGCCAGCAGTCACGGACAGGGACTAACAGATACGCAGTATTTT. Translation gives CASSHGQGLTDTQYF.

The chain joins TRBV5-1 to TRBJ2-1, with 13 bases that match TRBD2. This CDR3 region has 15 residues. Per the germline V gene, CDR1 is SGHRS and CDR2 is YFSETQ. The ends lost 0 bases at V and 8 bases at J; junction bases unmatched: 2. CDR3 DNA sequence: TGCGCCAGCAGCTTGGGGACTAGCGGGGGCGATGAGCAGTTCTTC. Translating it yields CASSLGTSGGDEQFF. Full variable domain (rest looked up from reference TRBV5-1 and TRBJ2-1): KAGVTQTPRYLIKTRGQQVTLSCSPISGHRSVSWYQQTPGQGLQFLFEYFSETQRNKGNFPGRFSGRQFSNSRSEMNVSTLELGDSALYLCASSLGTSGGDEQFFGPGTRLTVL.

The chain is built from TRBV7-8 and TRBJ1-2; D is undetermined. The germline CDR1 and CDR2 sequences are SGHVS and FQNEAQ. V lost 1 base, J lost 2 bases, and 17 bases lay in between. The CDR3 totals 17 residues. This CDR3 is CASSLGTVGNQNYGYTF. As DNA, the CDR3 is TGTGCCAGCAGCTTAGGGACCGTAGGGAACCAGAACTATGGCTACACCTTC.

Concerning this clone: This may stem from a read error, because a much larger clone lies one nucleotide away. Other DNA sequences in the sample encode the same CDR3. CDR3 sequence reads: CARRGQGTRGGYTF. The CDR3 DNA is TGTGCCAGGAGGGGGCAGGGAACCAGGGGGGGCTACACCTTC. The chain joins TRBV2 to TRBJ1-2; 7 positions agree with TRBD1. The CDR3 is 14 amino acids. V shed 9 bases and J 8 bases; nucleotides not matched to a gene: 15. The V gene's germline CDR1 is SNHLY and CDR2 FYNNEI.

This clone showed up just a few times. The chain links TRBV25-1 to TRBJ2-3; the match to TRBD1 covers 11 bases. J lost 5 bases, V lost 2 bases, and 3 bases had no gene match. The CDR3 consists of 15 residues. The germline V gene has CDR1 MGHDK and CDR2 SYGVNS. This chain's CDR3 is CASSEGDRGRDTQYF. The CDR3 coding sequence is TGTGCCAGCAGTGAAGGGGACAGGGGGAGAGATACGCAGTATTTT.

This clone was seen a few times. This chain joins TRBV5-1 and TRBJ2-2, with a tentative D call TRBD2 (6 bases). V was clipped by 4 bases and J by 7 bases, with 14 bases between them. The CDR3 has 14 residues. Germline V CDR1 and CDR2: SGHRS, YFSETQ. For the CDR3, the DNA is TGCGCCAGCAGCCCGCTGGGCGGGGTCGGGGAGCTGTTTTTT. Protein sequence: CASSPLGGVGELFF. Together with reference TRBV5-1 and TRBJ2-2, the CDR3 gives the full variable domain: KAGVTQTPRYLIKTRGQQVTLSCSPISGHRSVSWYQQTPGQGLQFLFEYFSETQRNKGNFPGRFSGRQFSNSRSEMNVSTLELGDSALYLCASSPLGGVGELFFGEGSRLTVL.

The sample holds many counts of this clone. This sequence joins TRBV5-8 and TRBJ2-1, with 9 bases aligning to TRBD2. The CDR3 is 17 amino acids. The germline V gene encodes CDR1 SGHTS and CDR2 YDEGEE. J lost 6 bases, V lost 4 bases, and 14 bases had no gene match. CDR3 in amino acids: CASSLKPLGTSRNEQFF. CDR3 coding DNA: TGTGCCAGCAGCCTAAAACCATTGGGGACTAGCCGCAATGAGCAGTTCTTC.

CDR3 in amino acids: CASSSPGNTEAFF. CDR3 nucleotides: TGTGCCAGCAGCTCTCCCGGCAACACTGAAGCTTTCTTT. The V call is TRBV7-9, the J call TRBJ1-1, with no clear D. Trimming cost V 4 bases and J 2 bases, with 8 bases left between them. This CDR3 region has 13 residues. Germline V gene data show CDR1 as SEHNR and CDR2 as FQNEAQ (reference sequence).

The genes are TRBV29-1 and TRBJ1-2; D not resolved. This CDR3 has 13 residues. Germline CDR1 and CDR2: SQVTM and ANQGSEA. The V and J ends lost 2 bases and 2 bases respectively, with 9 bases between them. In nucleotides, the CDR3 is TGCAGCGTTGAAAATGAGGAGAACTATGGCTACACCTTC. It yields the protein CSVENEENYGYTF.

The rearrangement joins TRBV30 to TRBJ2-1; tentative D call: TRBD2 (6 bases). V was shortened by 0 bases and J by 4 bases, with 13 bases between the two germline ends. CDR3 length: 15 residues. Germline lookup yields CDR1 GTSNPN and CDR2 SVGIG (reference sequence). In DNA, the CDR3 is TGTGCCTGGAGTGTAGGGCTAGCGACTTACAATGAGCAGTTCTTC. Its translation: CAWSVGLATYNEQFF.

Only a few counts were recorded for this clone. The CDR3 sequence is CAINPTAGNEQFF. CDR3 bases: TGTGCCATCAACCCGACCGCCGGGAATGAGCAGTTCTTC. The chain combines TRBV10-3 with TRBJ2-1; D unclear. The germline V gene encodes CDR1 ENHRY and CDR2 SYGVKD. There are 13 residues in the CDR3. Trimming shortened V by 7 bases and J by 7 bases, and 14 bases separated the two germline ends.

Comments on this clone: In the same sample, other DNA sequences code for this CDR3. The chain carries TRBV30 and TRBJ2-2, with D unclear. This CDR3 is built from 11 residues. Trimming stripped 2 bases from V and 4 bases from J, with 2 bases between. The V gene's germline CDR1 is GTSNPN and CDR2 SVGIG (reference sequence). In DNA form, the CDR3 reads TGTGCCTGGAGTTCCACCGGGGAGCTGTTTTTT. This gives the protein CAWSSTGELFF.

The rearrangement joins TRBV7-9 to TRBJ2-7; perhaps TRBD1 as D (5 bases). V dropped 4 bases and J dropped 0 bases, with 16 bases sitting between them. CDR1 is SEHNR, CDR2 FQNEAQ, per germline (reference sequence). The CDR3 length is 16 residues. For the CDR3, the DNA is TGTGCCAGCAGCTCCACAGGTTCCGCGAACTCCTACGAGCAGTACTTC. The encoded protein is CASSSTGSANSYEQYF.

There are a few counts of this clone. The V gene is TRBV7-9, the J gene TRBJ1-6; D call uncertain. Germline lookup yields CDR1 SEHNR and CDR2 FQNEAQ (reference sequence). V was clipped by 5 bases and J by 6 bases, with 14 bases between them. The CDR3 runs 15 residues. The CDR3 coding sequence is TGTGCCAGCAGCCCGCTAGGCAGCAGTAATTCACCCCTCCACTTT. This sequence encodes CASSPLGSSNSPLHF.

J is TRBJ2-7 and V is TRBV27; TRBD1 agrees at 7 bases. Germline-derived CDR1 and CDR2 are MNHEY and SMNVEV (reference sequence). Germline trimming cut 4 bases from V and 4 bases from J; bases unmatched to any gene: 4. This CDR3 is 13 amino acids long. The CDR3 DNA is TGTGCCAGCAGTTCCCTGACAGGGTACGAGCAGTACTTC. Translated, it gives CASSSLTGYEQYF.

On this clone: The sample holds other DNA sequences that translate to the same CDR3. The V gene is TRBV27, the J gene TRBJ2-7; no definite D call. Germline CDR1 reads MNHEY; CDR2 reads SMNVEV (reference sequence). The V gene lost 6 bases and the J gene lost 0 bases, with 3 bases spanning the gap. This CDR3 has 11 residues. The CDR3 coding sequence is TGTGCCAGCAGCAGCTCCTACGAGCAGTACTTC. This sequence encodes CASSSSYEQYF.

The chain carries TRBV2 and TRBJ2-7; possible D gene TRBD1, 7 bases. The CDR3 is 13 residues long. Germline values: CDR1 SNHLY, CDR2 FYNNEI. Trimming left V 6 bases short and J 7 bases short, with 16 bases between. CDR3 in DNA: TGTGCCAGCAGAGAGATGGGGGGACAGGAGCAGTACTTC. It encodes CASREMGGQEQYF.

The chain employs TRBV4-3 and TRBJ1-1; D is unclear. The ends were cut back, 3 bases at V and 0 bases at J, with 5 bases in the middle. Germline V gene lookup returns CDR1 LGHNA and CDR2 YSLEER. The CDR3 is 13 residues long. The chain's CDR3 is CASSQRVNTEAFF. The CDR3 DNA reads TGCGCCAGCAGCCAGCGCGTGAACACTGAAGCTTTCTTT.

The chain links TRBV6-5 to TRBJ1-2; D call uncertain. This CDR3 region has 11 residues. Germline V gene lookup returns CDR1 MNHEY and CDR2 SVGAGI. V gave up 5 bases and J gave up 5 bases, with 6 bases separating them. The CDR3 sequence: CASSELYGYTF. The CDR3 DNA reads TGTGCCAGCAGTGAATTATATGGCTACACCTTC.

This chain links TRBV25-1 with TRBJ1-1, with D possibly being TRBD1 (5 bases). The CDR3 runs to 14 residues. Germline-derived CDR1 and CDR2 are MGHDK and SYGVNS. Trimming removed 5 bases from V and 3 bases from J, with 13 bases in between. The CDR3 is CASSPLRDYTEAFF. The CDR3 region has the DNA TGTGCCAGCAGTCCCCTCCGGGACTACACTGAAGCTTTCTTT.

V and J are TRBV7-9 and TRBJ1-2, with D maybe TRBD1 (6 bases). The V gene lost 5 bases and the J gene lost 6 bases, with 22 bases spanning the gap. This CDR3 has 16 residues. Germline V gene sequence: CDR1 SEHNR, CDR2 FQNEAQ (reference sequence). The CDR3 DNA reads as TGTGCCAGCAGCACCGAACAGGGAGAGGGGGTGGATGGCTACACCTTC. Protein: CASSTEQGEGVDGYTF.

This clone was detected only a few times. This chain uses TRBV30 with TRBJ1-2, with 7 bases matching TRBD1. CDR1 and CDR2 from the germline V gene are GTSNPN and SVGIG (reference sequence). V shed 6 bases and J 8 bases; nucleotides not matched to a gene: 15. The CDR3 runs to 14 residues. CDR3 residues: CACITGAPIWGYTF. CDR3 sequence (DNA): TGTGCCTGCATCACAGGGGCGCCTATCTGGGGCTACACCTTC. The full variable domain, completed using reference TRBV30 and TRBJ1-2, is SQTIHQWPATLVQPVGSPLSLECTVEGTSNPNLYWYRQAAGRGLQLLFYSVGIGQISSEVPQNLSASRPQDRQFILSSKKLLLSDSGFYLCACITGAPIWGYTFGSGTRLTVV.

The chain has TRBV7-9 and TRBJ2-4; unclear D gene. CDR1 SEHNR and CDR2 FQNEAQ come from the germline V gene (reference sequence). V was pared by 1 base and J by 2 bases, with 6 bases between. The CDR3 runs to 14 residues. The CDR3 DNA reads TGTGCCAGCAGCTTAGTCGGTACCAAAAACATTCAGTACTTC. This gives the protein CASSLVGTKNIQYF.

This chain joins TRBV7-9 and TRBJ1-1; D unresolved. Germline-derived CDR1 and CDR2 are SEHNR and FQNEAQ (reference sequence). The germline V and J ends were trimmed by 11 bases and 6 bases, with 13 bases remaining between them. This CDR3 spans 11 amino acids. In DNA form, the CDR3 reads TGTGCCGGCGGGGAGGAAGCTGAAGCTTTCTTT. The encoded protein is CAGGEEAEAFF.